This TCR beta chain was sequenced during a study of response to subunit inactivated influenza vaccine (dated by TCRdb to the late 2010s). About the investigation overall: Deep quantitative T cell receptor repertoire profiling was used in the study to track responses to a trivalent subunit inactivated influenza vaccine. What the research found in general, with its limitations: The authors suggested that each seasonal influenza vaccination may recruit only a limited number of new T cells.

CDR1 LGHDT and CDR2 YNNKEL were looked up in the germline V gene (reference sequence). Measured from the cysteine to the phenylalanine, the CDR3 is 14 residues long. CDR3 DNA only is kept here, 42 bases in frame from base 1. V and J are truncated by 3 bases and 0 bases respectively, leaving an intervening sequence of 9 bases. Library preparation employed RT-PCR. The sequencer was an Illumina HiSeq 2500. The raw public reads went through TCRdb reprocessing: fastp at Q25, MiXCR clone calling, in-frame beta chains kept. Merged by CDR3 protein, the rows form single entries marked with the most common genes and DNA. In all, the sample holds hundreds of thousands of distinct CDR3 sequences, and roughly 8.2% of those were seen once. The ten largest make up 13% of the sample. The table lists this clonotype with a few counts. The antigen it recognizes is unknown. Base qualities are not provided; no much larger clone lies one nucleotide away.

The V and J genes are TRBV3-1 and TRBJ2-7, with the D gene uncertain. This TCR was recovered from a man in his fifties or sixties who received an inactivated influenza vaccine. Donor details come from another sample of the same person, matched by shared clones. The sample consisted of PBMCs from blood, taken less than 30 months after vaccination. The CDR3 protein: CASSQTFLSYEQYF. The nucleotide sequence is TGTGCCAGCAGCCAGACCTTCCTCTCCTACGAGCAGTACTTC.